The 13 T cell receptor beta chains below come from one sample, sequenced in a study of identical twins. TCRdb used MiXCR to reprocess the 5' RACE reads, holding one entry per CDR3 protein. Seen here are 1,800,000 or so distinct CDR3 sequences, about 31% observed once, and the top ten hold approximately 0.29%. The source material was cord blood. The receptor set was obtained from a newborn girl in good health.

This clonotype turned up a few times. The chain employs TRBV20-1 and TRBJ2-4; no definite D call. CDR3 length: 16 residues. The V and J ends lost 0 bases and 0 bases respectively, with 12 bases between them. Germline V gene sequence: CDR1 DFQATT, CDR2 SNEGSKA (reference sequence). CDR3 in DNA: TGCAGTGCTAGAGAGTGGACGGGTCTAGCCAAAAACATTCAGTACTTC. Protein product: CSAREWTGLAKNIQYF.

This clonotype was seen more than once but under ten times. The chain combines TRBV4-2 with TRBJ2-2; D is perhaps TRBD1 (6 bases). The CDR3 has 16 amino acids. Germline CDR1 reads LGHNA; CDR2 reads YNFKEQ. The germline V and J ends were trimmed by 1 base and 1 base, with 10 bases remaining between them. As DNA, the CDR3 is TGTGCCAGCAGCCAAGCCCCGGGACAGAACACCGGGGAGCTGTTTTTT. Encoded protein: CASSQAPGQNTGELFF.

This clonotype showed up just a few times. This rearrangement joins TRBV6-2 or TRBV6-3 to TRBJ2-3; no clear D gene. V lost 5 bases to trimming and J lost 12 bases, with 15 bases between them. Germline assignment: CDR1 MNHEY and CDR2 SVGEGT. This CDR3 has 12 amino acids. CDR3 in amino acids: CASSPPGRPQYF. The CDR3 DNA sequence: TGTGCCAGCAGTCCCCCCGGCAGACCTCAGTATTTT.

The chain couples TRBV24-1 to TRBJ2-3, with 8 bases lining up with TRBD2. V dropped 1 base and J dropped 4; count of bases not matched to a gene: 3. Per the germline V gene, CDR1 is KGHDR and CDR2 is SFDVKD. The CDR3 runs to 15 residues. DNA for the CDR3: TGTGCCACCAGTGATTTCGCGGGAGGCGCAGATACGCAGTATTTT. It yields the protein CATSDFAGGADTQYF.

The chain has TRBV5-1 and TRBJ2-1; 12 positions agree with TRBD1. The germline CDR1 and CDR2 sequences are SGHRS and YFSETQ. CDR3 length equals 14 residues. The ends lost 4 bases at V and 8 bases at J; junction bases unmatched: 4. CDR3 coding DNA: TGCGCCAGCAGCCGGGACAGGGGGCTCTATGAGCAGTTCTTC. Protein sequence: CASSRDRGLYEQFF.

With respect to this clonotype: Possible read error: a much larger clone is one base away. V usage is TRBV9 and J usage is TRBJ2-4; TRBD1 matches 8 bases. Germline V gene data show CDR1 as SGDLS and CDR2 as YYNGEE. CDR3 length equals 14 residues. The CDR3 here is CASSARTGPYEQHF. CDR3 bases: TGTGCCAGCAGCGCTCGGACAGGGCCCTACGAGCAGCACTTC.

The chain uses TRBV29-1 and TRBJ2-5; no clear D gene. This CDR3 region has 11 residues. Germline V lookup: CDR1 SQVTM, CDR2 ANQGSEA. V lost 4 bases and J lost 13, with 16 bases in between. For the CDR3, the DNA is TGCAGCGTTGGCCACCCCTACGAGCGGTACTTC. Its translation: CSVGHPYERYF. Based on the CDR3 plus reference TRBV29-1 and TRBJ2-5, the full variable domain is SAVISQKPSRDICQRGTSLTIQCQVDSQVTMMFWYRQQPGQSLTLIATANQGSEATYESGFVIDKFPISRPNLTFSTLTVSNMSPEDSSIYLCSVGHPYERYFGPGTRLLVL.

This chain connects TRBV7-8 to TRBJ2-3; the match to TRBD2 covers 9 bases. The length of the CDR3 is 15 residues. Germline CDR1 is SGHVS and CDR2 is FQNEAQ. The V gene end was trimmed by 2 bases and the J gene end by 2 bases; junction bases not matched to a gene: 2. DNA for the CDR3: TGTGCCAGCAGCTTACTAGCGGGACCCACAGATACGCAGTATTTT. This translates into CASSLLAGPTDTQYF.

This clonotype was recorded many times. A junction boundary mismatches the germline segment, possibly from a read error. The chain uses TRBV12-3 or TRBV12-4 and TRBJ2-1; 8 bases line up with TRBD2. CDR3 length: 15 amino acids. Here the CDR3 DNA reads TGTGCCAGCAGCTTAGAGCGGGGGTCCTACAATGAGCAGTTCTTC. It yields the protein CASSLERGSYNEQFF.

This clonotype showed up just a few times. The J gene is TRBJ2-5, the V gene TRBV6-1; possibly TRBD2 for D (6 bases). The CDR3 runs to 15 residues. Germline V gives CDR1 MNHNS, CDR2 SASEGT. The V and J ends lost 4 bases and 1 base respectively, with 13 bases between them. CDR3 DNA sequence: TGTGCCAGCAGTGGATCCGGGACTTTCCAAGAGACCCAGTACTTC. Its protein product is CASSGSGTFQETQYF.

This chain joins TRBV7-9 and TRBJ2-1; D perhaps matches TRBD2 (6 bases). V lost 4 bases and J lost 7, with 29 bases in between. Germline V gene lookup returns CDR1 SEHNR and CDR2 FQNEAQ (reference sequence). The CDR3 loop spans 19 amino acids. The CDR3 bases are TGTGCCAGCAGCTCAGAGGCTAGCGAGCGACTTGGGAGTGGAAATGAGCAGTTCTTC. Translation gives CASSSEASERLGSGNEQFF.

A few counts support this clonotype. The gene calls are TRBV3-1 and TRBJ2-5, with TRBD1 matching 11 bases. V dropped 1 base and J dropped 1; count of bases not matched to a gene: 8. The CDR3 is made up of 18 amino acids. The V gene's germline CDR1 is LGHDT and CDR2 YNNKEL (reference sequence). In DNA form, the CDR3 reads TGTGCCAGCAGCCAAGTCCCGATCGGGACAGGGGGCCAAGAGACCCAGTACTTC. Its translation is CASSQVPIGTGGQETQYF.

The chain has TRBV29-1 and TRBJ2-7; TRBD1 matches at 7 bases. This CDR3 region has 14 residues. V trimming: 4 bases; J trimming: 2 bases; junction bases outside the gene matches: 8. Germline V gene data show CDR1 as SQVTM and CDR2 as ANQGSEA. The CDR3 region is CSVVMVTGAYEQYF. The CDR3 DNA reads TGCAGCGTTGTAATGGTAACAGGGGCCTACGAGCAGTACTTC.